This T cell receptor beta chain was found in a study of technical replicates of blood from several donors (dated by TCRdb to about 2017). From a lookup of the germline V gene, CDR1 and CDR2 are SGHTA and FQGNSA. The CDR3 goes from the cysteine to the phenylalanine over 16 residues. Here the CDR3 DNA is all that survives: 48 bases in frame from base 1. After removal of 5 bases from V and 6 bases from J, the junction retains 12 bases not matched to a gene. Remarks on this clone: The antigen it recognizes is unknown. No base quality values were provided; no much bigger clone lies one nucleotide off.

Preparation of the library involved the immunoSEQ multiplex PCR assay. Not all clones reach the TCRdb copy of this immuneACCESS table, which keeps in-frame sequences only. Checked studies attribute under half of the gap to unresolved V genes and leave the rest unexplained. The sample includes roughly 68,000 clones, with 92% observed a single time. The top ten clones comprise 0.3% to 0.4% of the sample. The clonotype was recovered from a human donor in good health. The sequence is built from TRBV7-2 and TRBJ2-3, and TRBD2 aligns with 9 junction nucleotides. Material for sequencing was T cells isolated from PBMCs. The nucleotide sequence reads as follows: TGTGCCAGCAGCAGGAGCGCGGGGGGGGGTAAGGATACGCAGTATTTT. Translated, this is CASSRSAGGGKDTQYF.